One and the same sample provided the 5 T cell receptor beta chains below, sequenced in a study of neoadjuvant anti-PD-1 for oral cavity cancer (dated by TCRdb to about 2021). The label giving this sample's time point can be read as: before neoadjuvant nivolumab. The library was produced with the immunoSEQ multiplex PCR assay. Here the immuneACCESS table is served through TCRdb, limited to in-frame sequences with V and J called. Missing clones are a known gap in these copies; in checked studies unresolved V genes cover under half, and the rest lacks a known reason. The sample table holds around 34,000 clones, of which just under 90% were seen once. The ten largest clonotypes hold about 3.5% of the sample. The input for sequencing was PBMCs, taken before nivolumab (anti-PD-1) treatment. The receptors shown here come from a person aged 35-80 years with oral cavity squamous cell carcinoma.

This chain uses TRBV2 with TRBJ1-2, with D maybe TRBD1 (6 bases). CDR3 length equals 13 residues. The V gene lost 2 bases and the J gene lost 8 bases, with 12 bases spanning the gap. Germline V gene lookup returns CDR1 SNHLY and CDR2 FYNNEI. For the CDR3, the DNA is TGTGCCAGCAGTGAATGGGGACATAAAGGCTACACCTTC. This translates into CASSEWGHKGYTF.

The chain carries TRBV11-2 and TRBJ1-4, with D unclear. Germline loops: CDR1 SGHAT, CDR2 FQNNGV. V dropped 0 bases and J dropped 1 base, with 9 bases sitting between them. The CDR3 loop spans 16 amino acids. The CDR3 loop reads CASSLESRETNEKLFF. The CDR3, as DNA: TGTGCCAGCAGCTTAGAATCCCGGGAAACTAATGAAAAACTGTTTTTT.

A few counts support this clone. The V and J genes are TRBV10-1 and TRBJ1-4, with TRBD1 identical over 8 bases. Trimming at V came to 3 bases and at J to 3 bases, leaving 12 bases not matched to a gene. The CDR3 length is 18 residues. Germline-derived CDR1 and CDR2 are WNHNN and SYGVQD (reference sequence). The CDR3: CASSELGAGGLSNEKLFF. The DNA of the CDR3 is TGCGCCAGCAGTGAATTAGGGGCAGGGGGCTTATCTAATGAAAAACTGTTTTTT.

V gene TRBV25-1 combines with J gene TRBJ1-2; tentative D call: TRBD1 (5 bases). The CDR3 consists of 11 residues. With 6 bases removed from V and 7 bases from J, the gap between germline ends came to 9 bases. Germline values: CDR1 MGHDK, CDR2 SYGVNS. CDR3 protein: CASRTGVGYTF. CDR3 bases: TGTGCCAGCAGAACAGGAGTTGGCTACACCTTC.

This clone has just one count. This CDR3 is CASSYSGVRGYGYTF. The CDR3 nucleotides read TGTGCCAGCAGTTACTCGGGGGTCAGGGGATATGGCTACACCTTC. The chain has TRBV6-5 and TRBJ1-2, with D possibly being TRBD1 (6 bases). The germline V and J ends were trimmed by 0 bases and 5 bases, with 13 bases remaining between them. Looked up from germline, CDR1 is MNHEY and CDR2 is SVGAGI. The CDR3 has 15 amino acids.